The clone carrying this T cell receptor (beta chain) was picked up a small number of times. A single record per CDR3 protein comes from TCRdb applying MiXCR to the 5' RACE reads. Of roughly 110,000 distinct CDR3 sequences in the sample, over 15% were seen once. V trimming: 4 bases; J trimming: 8 bases; junction bases outside the gene matches: 6. There are 14 residues in the CDR3. Germline V lookup: CDR1 SGHRS, CDR2 YFSETQ. The data were taken from a study of T-cell memory formation after mild COVID-19. The chain is built from TRBV5-1 and TRBJ2-2, with 9 bases aligning to TRBD2. Sequenced material: PBMCs or a T cell subset sorted from them (not recorded which). This TCR was sampled from an adult woman who had mild COVID-19 (a few samples of this study predate the infection). Cell type and time point are not known. CDR3 DNA: TGCGCCAGCAGCCCTAGCGGGGCCCCTGGGGAGCTGTTTTTT. Translated: CASSPSGAPGELFF.